The 4 T cell receptor beta chains below come from one sample, sequenced in a study of cytotoxic CD8 clonotypes in ibrutinib-treated CLL. Method: immunoSEQ multiplex PCR; TCRdb's copy keeps in-frame clones and lacks some. The sample records about 25,000 clones, roughly 85% being singletons. The sequences come from PBMCs, collected after 24 months of ibrutinib treatment. The source is a human donor with chronic lymphocytic leukemia.

DNA of the CDR3: TGTGCCAGCAGCACCCCGGGGACAGAGGCGGACTACGAGCAGTACTTC. Its translation: CASSTPGTEADYEQYF. The chain links TRBV21-1 to TRBJ2-7; TRBD1 is taken as the D call from the table, unchecked against the DNA. TRBV21-1 is assigned pseudogene status. CDR3 length: 16 amino acids.

This sequence joins TRBV19 and TRBJ2-1; D remains ambiguous. V lost 5 bases to trimming and J lost 9 bases, with 17 bases between them. This CDR3 comprises 14 residues. Looked up from germline, CDR1 is LNHDA and CDR2 is SQIVND (reference sequence). The CDR3 bases are TGTGCCAGTAGTGTTTGGGCCACACGAAGTGAGCAGTTCTTC. Amino acid sequence: CASSVWATRSEQFF.

This clone has only one observation. The chain combines TRBV2 with TRBJ1-2; 7 bases fit TRBD1. After removal of 4 bases from V and 3 bases from J, the junction contained 8 bases not matched to a gene. The CDR3 is made up of 15 amino acids. Looked up from germline, CDR1 is SNHLY and CDR2 is FYNNEI. CDR3 region: CASSALDRSHYGYTF. CDR3 DNA: TGTGCCAGCAGTGCTCTGGACAGGAGCCACTATGGCTACACCTTC.

This chain links TRBV6-6 with TRBJ2-4; D may match TRBD1 or TRBD2 (5 bases each). The V and J ends lost 4 bases and 11 bases respectively, with 21 bases between them. This CDR3 comprises 15 residues. CDR1 is MNHNY and CDR2 is SVGAGI in the germline V gene (reference sequence). The CDR3 nucleotides are TGTGCCAGCAGTTCGGCCGGGACGGGAAACATCCTTCAGTACTTC. Residues: CASSSAGTGNILQYF.